This TCR beta chain came from a study of blood T cell repertoires in COVID-19. The V segment lost 7 bases and the J segment 10 bases; nucleotides outside the gene matches: 9. Germline V gene lookup returns CDR1 MDHEN and CDR2 SYDVKM. CDR3 length: 14 amino acids. TCRdb's table, derived via immunoSEQ multiplex PCR, lists solely in-frame clones and lacks some. The repertoire includes 90,000 to 120,000 clones, more than 70% of them detected once, and under 5.5% sits in the top ten. The sample was peripheral blood. The clonotype originates from a man aged 35 to 55 with active or convalescent COVID-19. The J gene is TRBJ1-6, the V gene TRBV28, with 8 bases that match TRBD1. The CDR3 loop reads CASNDRGSWSPLHF. CDR3 DNA sequence: TGTGCCAGCAATGACAGGGGCTCTTGGTCACCCCTCCACTTT.